A single sample gave rise to the 10 T cell receptor beta chains below, sequenced in a study of T cell responses to AZD1222 COVID-19 vaccine. TCRdb keeps only in-frame clones here, not all; method: immunoSEQ multiplex PCR. The data contain about 76,000 clones, over 65% of them singletons. The specimen was peripheral blood, collected 28 days after the second dose of the MenACWY control vaccine. The receptors were sampled from an adult who received the MenACWY meningococcal vaccine as a control.

The chain combines TRBV30 with TRBJ1-2; 8 nucleotides line up with TRBD1. J lost 6 bases, V lost 3 bases, and 6 bases had no gene match. Germline assignment: CDR1 GTSNPN and CDR2 SVGIG (reference sequence). This CDR3 is built from 13 residues. The CDR3 nucleotides read TGTGCCTGGAGGGCACAGGGGGTGAATGGCTACACCTTC. It is translated as CAWRAQGVNGYTF.

The chain joins TRBV6-5 to TRBJ1-4; no definite D call. The length of the CDR3 is 13 residues. V lost 4 bases, J lost 6 bases, and 9 bases lay in between. The V gene's germline CDR1 is MNHEY and CDR2 SVGAGI. Here the CDR3 reads CASSSSPHEKLFF. In DNA, the CDR3 is TGTGCCAGCAGTTCCTCCCCACATGAAAAACTGTTTTTT.

The V call is TRBV10-3, the J call TRBJ2-1; 8 bases match TRBD1. J was trimmed by 4 bases and V by 4 bases; bases with no gene match: 3. The CDR3 is 14 amino acids. Germline values: CDR1 ENHRY, CDR2 SYGVKD. In DNA, the CDR3 is TGTGCCATCAGTGGACAGGGGAATTACAATGAGCAGTTCTTC. Amino acid sequence: CAISGQGNYNEQFF.

This sequence joins TRBV4-1 and TRBJ2-4, with TRBD2 as a possible D gene (6 bases). This CDR3 contains 15 residues. Trimming cost V 1 base and J 8 bases, with 15 bases left between them. Germline V gives CDR1 MGHRA, CDR2 YSYEKL. The CDR3 is CASSQVGGTADIQYF. The CDR3 DNA reads as TGCGCCAGCAGCCAAGTTGGAGGGACCGCTGACATTCAGTACTTC.

The chain joins TRBV28 to TRBJ1-4; D is ambiguous. V was pared by 5 bases and J by 6 bases, with 4 bases between. This CDR3 region has 11 residues. Germline V gene data show CDR1 as MDHEN and CDR2 as SYDVKM. CDR3 nucleotide sequence: TGTGCCAGCAGTGACTATGAAAAACTGTTTTTT. Residues: CASSDYEKLFF.

This sequence joins TRBV30 and TRBJ2-1; 11 bases map to TRBD2. V lost 0 bases, J lost 15 bases, and 4 bases stayed unmatched. The CDR3 loop spans 12 amino acids. Germline V gene sequence: CDR1 GTSNPN, CDR2 SVGIG (reference sequence). CDR3 sequence: CAWSVSGRVLFF. CDR3 nucleotides: TGTGCCTGGAGTGTTAGCGGGAGGGTGCTGTTCTTC.

This chain joins TRBV2 and TRBJ2-3; 7 bases map to TRBD2. This CDR3 has 18 residues. Germline loops: CDR1 SNHLY, CDR2 FYNNEI. J gave up 2 bases and V 4 bases, and 15 bases lay outside the gene matches. The chain's CDR3 is CASSGKRWEAGLTDTQYF. CDR3 in DNA: TGTGCCAGCAGTGGGAAGAGATGGGAAGCGGGGCTCACAGATACGCAGTATTTT.

V usage is TRBV19 and J usage is TRBJ2-7; the match to TRBD1 covers 8 bases. With V trimmed by 10 bases and J by 0 bases, 11 bases remained unmatched. CDR3 length: 15 amino acids. Germline values: CDR1 LNHDA, CDR2 SQIVND (reference sequence). CDR3 in amino acids: CATSLPGQGSYEQYF. In nucleotides, the CDR3 is TGTGCCACCTCACTACCAGGACAGGGCTCCTACGAGCAGTACTTC. Filled out from reference TRBV19 and TRBJ2-7, the complete variable domain reads DGGITQSPKYLFRKEGQNVTLSCEQNLNHDAMYWYRQDPGQGLRLIYYSQIVNDFQKGDIAEGYSVSREKKESFPLTVTSAQKNPTAFYLCATSLPGQGSYEQYFGPGTRLTVT.

The chain recombines TRBV21-1 with TRBJ2-7. TRBV21-1 is a pseudogene segment. This CDR3 is 16 amino acids long. The CDR3 DNA reads as TGTGCCAGCAGCAAAGGTCGGGCAGGGGAGGATTACGAGCAGTACTTC. Amino acid sequence: CASSKGRAGEDYEQYF.

The chain couples TRBV11-1 to TRBJ1-2, with no clear D. Trimming took 5 bases from V and 6 from J, leaving 19 bases between them. Germline V gene sequence: CDR1 SGHAT, CDR2 FQDESV (reference sequence). The CDR3 spans 15 residues. In nucleotides, the CDR3 is TGTGCCAGCAGCCAATTAGGTGGAGTACGAGATGGCTACACCTTC. It encodes CASSQLGGVRDGYTF.